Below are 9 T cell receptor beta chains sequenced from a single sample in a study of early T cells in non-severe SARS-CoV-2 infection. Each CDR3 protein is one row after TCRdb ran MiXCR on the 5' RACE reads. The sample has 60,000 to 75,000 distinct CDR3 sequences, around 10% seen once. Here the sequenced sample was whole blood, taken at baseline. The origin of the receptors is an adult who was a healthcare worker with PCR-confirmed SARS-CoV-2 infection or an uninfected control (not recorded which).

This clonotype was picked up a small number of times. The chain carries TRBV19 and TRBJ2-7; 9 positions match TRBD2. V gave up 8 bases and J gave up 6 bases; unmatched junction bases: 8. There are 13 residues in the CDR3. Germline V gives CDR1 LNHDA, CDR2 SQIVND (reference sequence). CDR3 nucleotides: TGTGCCAGTTCCCTAGCGGGGCCCGGCGAGCAGTACTTC. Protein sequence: CASSLAGPGEQYF.

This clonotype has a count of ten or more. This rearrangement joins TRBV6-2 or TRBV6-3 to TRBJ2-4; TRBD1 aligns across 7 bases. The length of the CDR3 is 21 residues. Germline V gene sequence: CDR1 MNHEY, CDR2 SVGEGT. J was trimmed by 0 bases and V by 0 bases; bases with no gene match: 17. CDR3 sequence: CASSYSRTGAATLLAKNIQYF. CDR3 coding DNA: TGTGCCAGCAGTTACTCAAGGACAGGAGCGGCCACTCTCCTAGCCAAAAACATTCAGTACTTC.

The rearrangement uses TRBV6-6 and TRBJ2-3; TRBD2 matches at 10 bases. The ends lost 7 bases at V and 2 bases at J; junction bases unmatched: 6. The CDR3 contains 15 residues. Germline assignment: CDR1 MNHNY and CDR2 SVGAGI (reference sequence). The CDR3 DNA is TGTGCCAGCACCAAACTAGCGGGGATCACAGATACGCAGTATTTT. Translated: CASTKLAGITDTQYF.

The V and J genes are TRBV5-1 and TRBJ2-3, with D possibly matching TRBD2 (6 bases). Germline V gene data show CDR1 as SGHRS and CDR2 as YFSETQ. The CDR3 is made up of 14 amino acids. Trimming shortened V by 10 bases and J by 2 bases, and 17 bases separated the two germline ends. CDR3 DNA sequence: TGCGCCGGTGCCCGAGGAGGGCCCACAGATACGCAGTATTTT. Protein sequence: CAGARGGPTDTQYF.

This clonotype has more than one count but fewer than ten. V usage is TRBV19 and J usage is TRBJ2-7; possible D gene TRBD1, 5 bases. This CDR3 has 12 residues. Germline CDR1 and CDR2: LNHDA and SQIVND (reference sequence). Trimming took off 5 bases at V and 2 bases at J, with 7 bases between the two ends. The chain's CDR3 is CASSDSTYEQYF. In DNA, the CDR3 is TGTGCCAGTAGTGACAGTACCTACGAGCAGTACTTC.

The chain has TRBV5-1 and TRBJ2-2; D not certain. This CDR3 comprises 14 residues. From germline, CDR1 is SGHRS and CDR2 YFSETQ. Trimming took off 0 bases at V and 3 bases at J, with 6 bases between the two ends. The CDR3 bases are TGCGCCAGCAGCTTGGTGGGGTACACCGGGGAGCTGTTTTTT. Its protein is CASSLVGYTGELFF.

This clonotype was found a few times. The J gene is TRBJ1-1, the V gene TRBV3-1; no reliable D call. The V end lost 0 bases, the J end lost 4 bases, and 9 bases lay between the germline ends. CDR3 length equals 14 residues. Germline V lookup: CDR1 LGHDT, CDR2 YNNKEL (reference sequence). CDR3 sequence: CASSQDAEGTEAFF. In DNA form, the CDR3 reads TGTGCCAGCAGCCAAGATGCGGAGGGCACTGAAGCTTTCTTT.

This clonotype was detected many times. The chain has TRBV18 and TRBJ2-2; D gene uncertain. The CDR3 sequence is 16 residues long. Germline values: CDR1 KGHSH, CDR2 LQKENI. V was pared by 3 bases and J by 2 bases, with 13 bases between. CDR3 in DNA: TGTGCCAGCTCACCCCAAGCGCTGGCCAACACCGGGGAGCTGTTTTTT. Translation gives CASSPQALANTGELFF.

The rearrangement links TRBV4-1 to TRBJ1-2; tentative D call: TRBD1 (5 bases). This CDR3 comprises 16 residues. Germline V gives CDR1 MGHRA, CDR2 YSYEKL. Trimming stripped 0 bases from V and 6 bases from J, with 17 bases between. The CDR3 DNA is TGCGCCAGCAGCCAAGAAAGATACAGCGGGGGAAATGGCTACACCTTC. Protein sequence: CASSQERYSGGNGYTF.